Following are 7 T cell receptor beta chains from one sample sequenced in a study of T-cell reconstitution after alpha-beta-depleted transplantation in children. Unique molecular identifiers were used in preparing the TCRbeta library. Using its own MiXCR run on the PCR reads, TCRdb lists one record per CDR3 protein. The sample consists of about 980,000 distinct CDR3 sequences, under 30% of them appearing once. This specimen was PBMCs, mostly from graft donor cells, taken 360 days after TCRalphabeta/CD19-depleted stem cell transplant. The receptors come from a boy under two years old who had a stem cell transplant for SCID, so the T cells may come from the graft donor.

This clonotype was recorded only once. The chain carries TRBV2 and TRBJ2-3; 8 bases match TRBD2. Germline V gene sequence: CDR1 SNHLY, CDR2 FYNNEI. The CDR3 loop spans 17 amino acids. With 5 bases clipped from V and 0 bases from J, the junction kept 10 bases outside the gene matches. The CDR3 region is CASSYFPLAASTDTQYF. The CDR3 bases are TGTGCCAGCAGTTACTTCCCACTAGCGGCTAGCACAGATACGCAGTATTTT.

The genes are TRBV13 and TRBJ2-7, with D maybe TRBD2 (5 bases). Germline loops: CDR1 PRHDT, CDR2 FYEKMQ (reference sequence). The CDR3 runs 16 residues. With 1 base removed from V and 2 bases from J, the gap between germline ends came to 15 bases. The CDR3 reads CASSLAIGPGAYEQYF. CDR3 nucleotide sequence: TGTGCCAGCAGCTTAGCGATCGGGCCCGGGGCCTACGAGCAGTACTTC.

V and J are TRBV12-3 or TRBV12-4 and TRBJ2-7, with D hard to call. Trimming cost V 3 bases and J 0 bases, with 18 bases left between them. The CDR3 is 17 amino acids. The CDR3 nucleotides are TGTGCCAGCAGTTTCGCCCCGTCTCGTGGCAGCTCCTACGAGCAGTACTTC. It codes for CASSFAPSRGSSYEQYF.

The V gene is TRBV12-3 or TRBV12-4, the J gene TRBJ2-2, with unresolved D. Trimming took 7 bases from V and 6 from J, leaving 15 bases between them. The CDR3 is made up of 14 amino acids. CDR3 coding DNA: TGTGCCAGCACCCCTCCCAATGGCCCCGGGGAGCTGTTTTTT. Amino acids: CASTPPNGPGELFF.

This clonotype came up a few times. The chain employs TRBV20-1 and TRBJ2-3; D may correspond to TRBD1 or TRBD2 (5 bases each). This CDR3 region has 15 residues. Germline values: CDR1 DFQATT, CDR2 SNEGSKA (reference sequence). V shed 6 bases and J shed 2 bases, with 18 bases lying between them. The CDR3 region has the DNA TGCAGTGCCGAGAGGGGTCTAAAGTCCACAGATACGCAGTATTTT. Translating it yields CSAERGLKSTDTQYF.

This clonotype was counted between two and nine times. CDR3 sequence: CATDVGGADTEAFF. In DNA, the CDR3 is TGTGCCACGGACGTGGGGGGCGCAGACACTGAAGCTTTCTTT. The chain links TRBV10-3 to TRBJ1-1, with a possible D match to TRBD1 (6 bases). Trimming shortened V by 10 bases and J by 3 bases, and 18 bases separated the two germline ends. In germline, CDR1 is ENHRY, CDR2 SYGVKD. CDR3 length: 14 amino acids.

The CDR3 loop is CASSPSGGGSVIHEQFF. The CDR3 DNA follows: TGTGCCAGCAGCCCCAGCGGCGGGGGATCGGTAATTCATGAGCAGTTCTTC. J is TRBJ2-1 and V is TRBV7-9; 7 positions match TRBD2. This CDR3 is 17 amino acids long. V gave up 5 bases and J gave up 8 bases; unmatched junction bases: 18. Germline CDR1 is SEHNR and CDR2 is FQNEAQ (reference sequence).